This T cell receptor beta chain was recorded in a study of blood T cell repertoires in COVID-19. Trimming removed 2 bases at V and 0 bases at J, with 10 bases between. This CDR3 spans 15 amino acids. CDR1 is SGDLS and CDR2 is YYNGEE in the germline V gene. Measured with immunoSEQ multiplex PCR; TCRdb has only the in-frame clones, and not every one. The sample records roughly 98,000 clones, 70% to 90% being singletons. V usage is TRBV9 and J usage is TRBJ2-3, with D perhaps TRBD2 (5 bases). The sample comprised peripheral blood. This receptor was taken from a woman aged 70-85 years with active or convalescent COVID-19. CDR3 protein: CASSVLALSTDTQYF. CDR3 bases: TGTGCCAGCAGCGTGTTAGCGCTTAGCACAGATACGCAGTATTTT.